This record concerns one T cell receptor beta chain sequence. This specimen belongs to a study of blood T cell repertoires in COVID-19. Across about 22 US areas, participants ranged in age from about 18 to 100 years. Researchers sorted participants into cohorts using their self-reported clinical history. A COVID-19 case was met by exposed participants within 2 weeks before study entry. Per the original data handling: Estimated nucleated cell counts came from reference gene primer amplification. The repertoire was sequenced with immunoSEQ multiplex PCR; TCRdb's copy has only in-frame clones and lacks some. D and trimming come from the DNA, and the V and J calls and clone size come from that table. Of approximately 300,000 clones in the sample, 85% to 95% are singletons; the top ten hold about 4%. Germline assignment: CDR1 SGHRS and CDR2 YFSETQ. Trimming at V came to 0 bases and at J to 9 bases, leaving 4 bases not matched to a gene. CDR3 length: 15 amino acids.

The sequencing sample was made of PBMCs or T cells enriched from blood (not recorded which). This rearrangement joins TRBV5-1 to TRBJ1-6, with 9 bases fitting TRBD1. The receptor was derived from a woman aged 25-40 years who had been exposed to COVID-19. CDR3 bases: TGCGCCAGCAGCTTGGCCGGACAGGGGCGTTCACCCCTCCACTTT. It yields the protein CASSLAGQGRSPLHF.